This T cell receptor (beta chain) was identified during a study of T and B cells in COVID-19 patients. Study outcomes and limitations: Symptomatic-phase blood samples from mildly ill patients and early samples from severe cases were scarce. Of roughly 2,000 TCR clusters found only in the recovered cohort, 25 to 35 had low generation probability.

Multiplex PCR with BIOMED2 TRB-A/B primer pools amplified TRB rearrangements. TCRdb used MiXCR to reprocess the multiplex PCR reads, holding one entry per CDR3 protein. The sample consists of 9,900 or so distinct CDR3 sequences, roughly 33% of them appearing once. In the case of this clonotype: The target antigen is unknown.

Per germline, CDR1 SGHNT and CDR2 YYREEE (reference sequence). This CDR3 is 15 amino acids long. The V end was cut by 4 bases, the J end by 5 bases, with 16 bases between. TRB was amplified from around 250-500 ng of blood genomic DNA. The chain uses TRBV5-4 and TRBJ2-1; D assignment may be TRBD1 or TRBD2 (6 bases each). Sequences were obtained from blood. The receptor comes from a human donor with active COVID-19. This CDR3 reads CASSVGGGVHNEQFF. The CDR3 coding sequence is TGTGCCAGCAGCGTTGGGGGCGGGGTTCACAATGAGCAGTTCTTC. Variable domain in full (rest from reference TRBV5-4 and TRBJ2-1): ETGVTQSPTHLIKTRGQQVTLRCSSQSGHNTVSWYQQALGQGPQFIFQYYREEENGRGNFPPRFSGLQFPNYSSELNVNALELDDSALYLCASSVGGGVHNEQFFGPGTRLTVL.